Below are 15 T cell receptor beta chains sequenced from a single sample in a study of technical replicates of blood from several donors. Repertoires were generated with immunoSEQ multiplex PCR, while TCRdb's copy carries only in-frame clones and drops some. This table holds 75,000 to 80,000 clones, around 94% found once. Sequencing was done on a sample of T cells isolated from PBMCs. These receptors were taken from a human donor in good health.

The chain carries TRBV30 and TRBJ2-3, with 8 bases lining up with TRBD1. Germline CDR1 and CDR2: GTSNPN and SVGIG (reference sequence). Trimming removed 8 bases from V and 4 bases from J; junction bases left unmatched: 11. The CDR3 totals 14 residues. The CDR3 DNA reads as TGTGCCGTGGACAGGGAGAGCCCGGCAGATACGCAGTATTTT. The encoded protein is CAVDRESPADTQYF.

V and J are TRBV18 and TRBJ1-1; 11 bases align to TRBD1. The CDR3 spans 15 residues. The V gene's germline CDR1 is KGHSH and CDR2 LQKENI. V gave up 6 bases and J gave up 0 bases; unmatched junction bases: 3. CDR3 region: CASSRDRGMNTEAFF. CDR3 DNA sequence: TGTGCCAGCTCCCGGGACAGGGGGATGAACACTGAAGCTTTCTTT.

The chain employs TRBV28 and TRBJ1-1, with 9 nucleotides matching TRBD1. V was pared by 5 bases and J by 1 base, with 2 bases of the junction left unmatched. From germline, CDR1 is MDHEN and CDR2 SYDVKM. CDR3 length: 14 residues. Here the CDR3 reads CASSETGGNTEAFF. The CDR3, as DNA: TGTGCCAGCAGTGAGACAGGGGGGAACACTGAAGCTTTCTTT.

V is TRBV6-6 and J is TRBJ2-7, with D perhaps TRBD2 (6 bases). CDR1 and CDR2 from the germline V gene are MNHNY and SVGAGI (reference sequence). The CDR3 loop spans 13 amino acids. The V gene lost 2 bases and the J gene lost 6 bases, with 11 bases spanning the gap. The CDR3 nucleotides read TGTGCCAGCAGTTACGGCAGAGCGGGCGAGCAGTACTTC. This sequence encodes CASSYGRAGEQYF.

The chain recombines TRBV6-5 with TRBJ2-7, with 8 bases fitting TRBD1. Germline assignment: CDR1 MNHEY and CDR2 SVGAGI. V trimming: 0 bases; J trimming: 3 bases; junction bases outside the gene matches: 7. This CDR3 comprises 16 residues. The chain's CDR3 is CASSYSNDRGIYEQYF. DNA of the CDR3: TGTGCCAGCAGTTACTCGAACGACAGGGGAATCTACGAGCAGTACTTC.

The rearrangement joins TRBV2 to TRBJ2-7; 7 positions match TRBD1. Per the germline V gene, CDR1 is SNHLY and CDR2 is FYNNEI. Trimming cost V 5 bases and J 5 bases; bases outside gene matches: 3. The CDR3 extends over 12 amino acids. In nucleotides, the CDR3 is TGTGCCAGCAGTTTTACAGGGGACGAGCAGTACTTC. Encoded protein: CASSFTGDEQYF.

The chain is built from TRBV4-2 and TRBJ1-5; D unclear. The germline V gene has CDR1 LGHNA and CDR2 YNFKEQ. The V gene lost 2 bases and the J gene lost 4 bases, with 9 bases spanning the gap. The CDR3 totals 14 residues. Here the CDR3 DNA reads TGTGCCAGCAGCCAAACGGGAAATAATCAGCCCCAGCATTTT. Translation gives CASSQTGNNQPQHF.

This chain connects TRBV30 to TRBJ1-1, with D unresolved. There are 13 residues in the CDR3. V lost 0 bases and J 4 bases, leaving 9 bases between the germline ends. Germline lookup yields CDR1 GTSNPN and CDR2 SVGIG (reference sequence). CDR3 sequence (DNA): TGTGCCTGGAGTGTAAGCCCGGTCACTGAAGCTTTCTTT. Amino acids: CAWSVSPVTEAFF.

The V and J genes are TRBV29-1 and TRBJ1-5, with D hard to call. Germline CDR1 reads SQVTM; CDR2 reads ANQGSEA. This CDR3 has 13 residues. The V gene lost 7 bases and the J gene lost 3 bases, with 13 bases spanning the gap. The CDR3 region is CSAGAGNNQPQHF. The CDR3 DNA is TGCAGCGCCGGTGCGGGGAACAATCAGCCCCAGCATTTT.

The rearrangement uses TRBV5-1 and TRBJ1-4; 12 bases line up with TRBD1. CDR1 SGHRS and CDR2 YFSETQ come from the germline V gene. This CDR3 contains 16 residues. V gave up 3 bases and J gave up 7 bases; unmatched junction bases: 7. This CDR3 is CASSSGTGGLSEKLFF. The DNA for the CDR3 is TGCGCCAGCAGCTCCGGGACAGGGGGCTTGAGTGAAAAACTGTTTTTT.

The chain couples TRBV20-1 to TRBJ1-1, with D maybe TRBD1 (5 bases). The germline V and J ends were trimmed by 3 bases and 6 bases, with 8 bases remaining between them. This CDR3 has 11 amino acids. From germline, CDR1 is DFQATT and CDR2 SNEGSKA (reference sequence). The DNA of the CDR3 is TGCAGTGCTAGGGGGCGTGCTGAAGCTTTCTTT. It yields the protein CSARGRAEAFF.

The chain combines TRBV5-5 with TRBJ2-7, with D hard to call. Between the trimmed V and J ends, which lost 2 bases and 3 bases, there was a span of 9 bases. The V gene's germline CDR1 is SGHKS and CDR2 YYEKEE (reference sequence). The CDR3 totals 13 residues. Here the CDR3 reads CASSFNSVYEQYF. The CDR3 DNA sequence: TGTGCCAGCAGCTTTAACTCTGTCTACGAGCAGTACTTC. Full variable domain (remainder filled in from reference TRBV5-5 and TRBJ2-7): DAGVTQSPTHLIKTRGQQVTLRCSPISGHKSVSWYQQVLGQGPQFIFQYYEKEERGRGNFPDRFSARQFPNYSSELNVNALLLGDSALYLCASSFNSVYEQYFGPGTRLTVT.

This clone was seen more than once but under ten times. The chain employs TRBV18 and TRBJ2-2, with 7 bases aligning to TRBD2. Germline CDR1 KGHSH, CDR2 LQKENI. The CDR3 totals 13 residues. The ends lost 3 bases at V and 5 bases at J; junction bases unmatched: 0. As DNA, the CDR3 is TGTGCCAGCTCACCGGGAGGGACCGGGGAGCTGTTTTTT. Translated: CASSPGGTGELFF.

V and J are TRBV7-2 and TRBJ2-1, with D possibly being TRBD2 (5 bases). CDR1 and CDR2 (germline): SGHTA, FQGNSA. V lost 6 bases to trimming and J lost 0 bases, with 12 bases between them. The CDR3 runs to 15 residues. The CDR3 protein is CASSLWTGSYNEQFF. As DNA, the CDR3 is TGTGCCAGCAGTTTGTGGACTGGCTCCTACAATGAGCAGTTCTTC.

The chain has TRBV4-1 and TRBJ2-7; 9 bases are a match to TRBD2. J lost 5 bases, V lost 2 bases, and 7 bases had no gene match. Germline V lookup: CDR1 MGHRA, CDR2 YSYEKL. The CDR3 is made up of 15 amino acids. Here the CDR3 reads CASSQQPGLADEQYF. The CDR3 DNA follows: TGCGCCAGCAGCCAACAACCGGGACTAGCAGACGAGCAGTACTTC.